This T cell receptor beta chain was documented in a study of cytomegalovirus exposure and HLA in healthy donors. The PCR used 60 Vbeta and 13 Jbeta primers. TCRdb keeps only in-frame clones here, not all; method: immunoSEQ multiplex PCR. This sample has roughly 150,000 clones, with roughly 85% found just once. General study results and limits: Previously analyzed data showed that most TCR beta V segments were productive at a frequency of about 90% or about 30%. In a later analysis, donors in an Asian-associated ancestry cluster reportedly had fewer N-insertions in productive TCRs than the cohort mean.

In regard to this clone: Its specificity is unknown.

Trimming took 7 bases from V and 4 from J, leaving 15 bases between them. The CDR3 runs 14 residues. Germline V CDR1 and CDR2: SGHRS, YFSETQ. The V gene is TRBV5-1, the J gene TRBJ2-1, with TRBD1 as a possible D gene (6 bases). The sample taken for sequencing was PBMCs. This clonotype originated in a male donor in good health and CMV-seropositive. In nucleotides, the CDR3 is TGCGCCAGCCGTCTTTGGACAGAGTACAATGAGCAGTTCTTC. Translated: CASRLWTEYNEQFF.